This is a list of T cell receptor beta chains from one sample in a study of cytomegalovirus exposure and HLA in healthy donors. The repertoire was sequenced with immunoSEQ multiplex PCR; TCRdb's copy has only in-frame clones and lacks some. The data hold more than 200,000 clones, with over 75% observed a single time. Input material: PBMCs. These receptors were taken from a human donor in good health. Each CDR3 is given with its conserved first and last residue. Each record gives: J gene, V gene, D gene, clone size, CDR3 length, CDR3 DNA, CDR3 protein. A D gene is named only where the DNA matches it firmly. Size tells how often a clone was seen (once, few, many) or the class of an expanded clone, and some rows leave it out.

>TRBJ2-7|TRBV18|NA|once|15
TGTGCCAGCTCACCCGATCCTTCCAGCTCCTACGAGCAGTACTTC
CASSPDPSSSYEQYF
>TRBJ2-7|TRBV6-6|TRBD1|once|13
TGTGCCAGCAGTTACGCACAGGGGGCACGGCAGTACTTC
CASSYAQGARQYF
>TRBJ2-7|TRBV11-2|NA|NA|14
TGTGCCAGTGGCGGCAGCTTGGCCTCCTACGAGCAGTACTTC
CASGGSLASYEQYF
>TRBJ2-3|TRBV5-1|NA|NA|12
TGCGCCAGCAGCTTGGGGGCGGATACGCAGTATTTT
CASSLGADTQYF
>TRBJ2-3|TRBV5-4|TRBD2|NA|14
TGTGCCAGCAGCTCCACTCCGACTAGCGGGAGTGAGTATTTT
CASSSTPTSGSEYF
>TRBJ1-1|TRBV2|NA|NA|13
TGTGCCAGCAGTGGCAGGTCGAACACTGAAGCTTTCTTT
CASSGRSNTEAFF
>TRBJ1-2|TRBV19|TRBD1|NA|13
TGTGCCAGTAGTTCTACAGGGGGCGGTGGCTACACCTTC
CASSSTGGGGYTF
>TRBJ2-3|TRBV7-3|TRBD2|NA|14
TGTGCCAGCAGCTTAACGCGGGAGTCAGATACGCAGTATTTT
CASSLTRESDTQYF
>TRBJ2-5|TRBV4-2|TRBD2|few|18
TGTGCCAGCAGCCAAGATGCTAAACTAGCGCGATTTGGGGAGACCCAGTACTTC
CASSQDAKLARFGETQYF
>TRBJ1-3|TRBV7-8|NA|NA|13
TGTGCCAGCAGCTTAGTGCTTGAGGGCACCATATATTTT
CASSLVLEGTIYF
>TRBJ1-5|TRBV2|NA|NA|15
TGTGCCAGCAGTGAAGCGGGGGGAGGCCATCAGCCCCAGCATTTT
CASSEAGGGHQPQHF
>TRBJ2-2|TRBV19|TRBD2|NA|17
TGTGCCAGTAGTATAGATCGGTTAGCGGGACTCACCGGGGAGCTGTTTTTT
CASSIDRLAGLTGELFF
>TRBJ2-7|TRBV18|TRBD1|NA|14
TGTGCCAGCTCACCTCCACAGGGGGCTCGGGAGCAGTACTTC
CASSPPQGAREQYF
>TRBJ2-7|TRBV5-5|TRBD2|NA|13
TGTGCCAGCAGCGGGACTACTTACTACGAGCAGTACTTC
CASSGTTYYEQYF
>TRBJ1-5|TRBV2|NA|NA|14
TGTGCCAGCAGCCTGACAGTCCTAGATCAGCCCCAGCATTTT
CASSLTVLDQPQHF
>TRBJ2-7|TRBV27|NA|NA|16
TGTGCCAGCAGTAGAATGGTGTCTAGCGGGACAGGCGAGCAGTACTTC
CASSRMVSSGTGEQYF
>TRBJ2-1|TRBV15|NA|NA|14
TGTGCCACCAGCAGAGCGATTGAGTACAATGAGCAGTTCTTC
CATSRAIEYNEQFF
>TRBJ1-2|TRBV7-2|TRBD1|NA|13
TGTGCCAGCAGCCTACAGGGGGCCTATGGCTACACCTTC
CASSLQGAYGYTF
>TRBJ2-1|TRBV15|NA|NA|15
TGTGCCACCAGCAGAGGGCTAGCTAACTACAATGAGCAGTTCTTC
CATSRGLANYNEQFF
>TRBJ2-3|TRBV7-9|TRBD2|NA|15
TGTGCCAGCAGCTTTAGCGGGAGTGAGACAGATACGCAGTATTTT
CASSFSGSETDTQYF
>TRBJ2-6|TRBV7-9|NA|once|15
TGTGCCAGCTCCGAGGAAAGCTCTGGGGCCAACGTCCTGACTTTC
CASSEESSGANVLTF
>TRBJ2-5|TRBV7-9|TRBD2|NA|14
TGTGCCAGCAGCTTGACTAGCGGGAAAGAGACCCAGTACTTC
CASSLTSGKETQYF
>TRBJ2-2|TRBV2|TRBD2|NA|18
TGTGCCAGCAGCGGCGAGGGACTAGCGGGAGCGAACACCGGGGAGCTGTTTTTT
CASSGEGLAGANTGELFF
>TRBJ1-1|TRBV5-1|TRBD1|NA|13
TGCGCCAGCAGCACCGGGACAGGGCGAAAAGCTTTCTTT
CASSTGTGRKAFF
>TRBJ1-4|TRBV7-2|NA|NA|14
TGTGCCAGCAGCTCTATGAATGCCGGGGAAAAACTGTTTTTT
CASSSMNAGEKLFF
>TRBJ2-7|TRBV29-1|NA|NA|12
TGCAGCGTGGCGGGGCTCTCCTACGAGCAGTACTTC
CSVAGLSYEQYF
>TRBJ2-1|TRBV6-1|TRBD2|NA|14
TGTGCCAGCAGTGTGGCGGGAGGATGGAATGAGCAGTTCTTC
CASSVAGGWNEQFF
>TRBJ1-5|TRBV4-2|TRBD1|NA|18
TGTGCCAGCAGCCAAGAAGGACAGGGTGTTAGGGGCAATCAGCCCCAGCATTTT
CASSQEGQGVRGNQPQHF
>TRBJ1-5|TRBV7-9|NA|NA|13
TGTGCCAGCAGCTTGGAGAGCAATCAGCCCCAGCATTTT
CASSLESNQPQHF
>TRBJ2-4|TRBV4-1|TRBD2|once|14
TGCGCCAGCAGCCGGACTAGCGGGATTGACATTCAGTACTTC
CASSRTSGIDIQYF
>TRBJ1-5|TRBV19|TRBD1|NA|21
TGTGCCAGTAGTATATTTTTTGGGACAGCGTACCGAAGGGTTGGCAATCAGCCCCAGCATTTT
CASSIFFGTAYRRVGNQPQHF
>TRBJ2-3|TRBV6-5|TRBD2|few|15
TGTGCCAGCAGTAGAGGGACTAGCCTCACAGATACGCAGTATTTT
CASSRGTSLTDTQYF
>TRBJ2-1|TRBV11-2|NA|NA|18
TGTGCCAGCAGCTTAGTTTGGCCCAGGGCAATGACCTACAATGAGCAGTTCTTC
CASSLVWPRAMTYNEQFF
>TRBJ2-5|TRBV7-9|NA|once|15
TGTGCCAGCTCTAGTCCGAGGGCTTCCCAAGAGACCCAGTACTTC
CASSSPRASQETQYF